This T cell receptor beta chain was profiled in a study of blood T cell repertoires in COVID-19 (TCRdb year 2020). Regarding the study in general: The collaborator samples originated in the United States, Italy and Spain and spanned the acute and convalescent phases of COVID-19. The material from the prospective study consisted of cDNA or gDNA derived from T cells, B-cell-depleted T cells, or PBMCs. The dataset comprised deeply sampled blood TCRbeta repertoires from subjects exposed to, actively infected with, or recovered from COVID-19. The repertoires were released in a freely available public database intended as a resource for research on the immune response to SARS-CoV-2. The samples were drawn from two sources: the first 160 participants of the ongoing ImmuneRACE study, and over 1,000 subjects contributed by 6 global collaborators. Nearly every sample came with metadata listing a de-identified subject ID, COVID-19 status, age in years and sex. Where HLA class I and class II types were available, the types were taken from metadata supplied by the sample provider, not from assay-based typing. Broad study findings and their caveats: The quantity of clinical and demographic metadata differed by source and by participant and was supplied without curation.

Comments on this clone: The antigen it recognizes is unknown. No base-level quality is on record; no much larger clone is a single base apart.

TCRbeta CDR3 regions were amplified from genomic DNA by means of the immunoSEQ Assay, a bias-controlled multiplex PCR. In the authors' own workflow: The number of nucleated cells in each sample was estimated by amplification of reference gene primers within the assay. Sequence reads were collapsed and filtered to measure the absolute abundance of every unique TCRbeta CDR3 rearrangement. For each sample, productive Simpson clonality was calculated by taking the square root of Simpson's diversity index across productive rearrangements. TCRdb limited this immuneACCESS table to in-frame rearrangements with V and J called. A share of clones is missing; checked studies link under half to unresolved V genes, and the rest is unexplained. The DNA was the basis for D and trimming; V, J and clone size are from that table. The sample has about 170,000 clones on record, more than 85% of them singletons. The top ten hold roughly 2.5% of the sample.

At one collaborating source in Seattle, patients were enrolled during active infection and were followed longitudinally through the course of disease. Collaborating institutions collected whole blood in K2EDTA tubes following their own protocols. For TCRbeta analysis, collaborators shipped samples in one of three forms: frozen whole blood, isolated PBMCs, or DNA extracted from either of those sample types. CDR1 and CDR2 are read off the germline V gene as SGHRS and YFSETQ. V trim: 4 bases; J trim: 6 bases; unmatched bases: 5. Spanning cysteine to phenylalanine, the CDR3 consists of 13 amino acids. The entry retains the CDR3 DNA only, 39 bases that are in frame from base 1.

Recombination linked TRBV5-1 to TRBJ2-3, and TRBD2 aligns with 7 junction nucleotides. The TCR comes from a woman older than 75 with COVID-19, enrolled during active disease. The sequencing input was peripheral blood. The DNA is as follows: TGCGCCAGCAGCCCCGGACTAGATGATACGCAGTATTTT. This sequence encodes CASSPGLDDTQYF. Here the CDR3 is joined to the reference TRBV5-1 and TRBJ2-3 genes, and the full variable domain is: KAGVTQTPRYLIKTRGQQVTLSCSPISGHRSVSWYQQTPGQGLQFLFEYFSETQRNKGNFPGRFSGRQFSNSRSEMNVSTLELGDSALYLCASSPGLDDTQYFGPGTRLTVL.